This T cell receptor (beta chain) was captured by sequencing in a study of cytomegalovirus exposure and HLA in healthy donors. Study-wide findings and caveats: TCR beta V segments were, for the most part, productive about 87% or about 30% of the time in an earlier analysis. Most sequenced TCRs were rare (though some public TCRs occurred in many donors).

13 Jbeta primers and 60 Vbeta primers were used for the PCR. Sequencing was performed with immunoSEQ multiplex PCR; in TCRdb, only in-frame clones are kept and a portion is missing. The table records about 260,000 clones, roughly 81% of them present only once. Germline V lookup: CDR1 GTSNPN, CDR2 SVGIG (reference sequence). There are 13 residues in the CDR3. The trim removed 1 base at V and 7 bases at J, leaving 3 bases unmatched. With regard to this clone: Its antigen remains unidentified.

Donors counted as nominally healthy when sampled, yet unrecorded immune exposures were likely. The chain is built from TRBV30 and TRBJ1-1, with 10 nucleotides matching TRBD1. This receptor was taken from a woman in her forties in good health and CMV-seropositive. The sequenced sample consisted of PBMCs. The CDR3 region has the DNA TGTGCCTGGAGTGGACAGGGGGCTGGTGAAGCTTTCTTT. Translating it yields CAWSGQGAGEAFF.